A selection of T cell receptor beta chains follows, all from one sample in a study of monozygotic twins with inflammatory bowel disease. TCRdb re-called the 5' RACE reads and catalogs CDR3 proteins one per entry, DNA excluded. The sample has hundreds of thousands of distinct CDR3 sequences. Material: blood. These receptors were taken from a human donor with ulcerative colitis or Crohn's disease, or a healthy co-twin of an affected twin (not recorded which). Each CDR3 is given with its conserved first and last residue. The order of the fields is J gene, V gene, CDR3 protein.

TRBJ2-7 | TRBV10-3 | CAISPGSGGPSEQYF
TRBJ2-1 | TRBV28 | CASSSLSGGYNEQFF
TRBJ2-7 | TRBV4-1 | CASSQDYTGLEAYEQYF
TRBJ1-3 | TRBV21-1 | CASSKARETAGNTIYF
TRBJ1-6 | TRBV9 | CASSVEGGSNSPLHF
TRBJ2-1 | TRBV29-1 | CSVQRSDEQFF
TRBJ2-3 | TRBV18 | CASTIRDFGNTDTQYF
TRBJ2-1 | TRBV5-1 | CASSSGGSGPYNEQFF
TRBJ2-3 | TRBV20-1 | CSAKERGSTDTQYF
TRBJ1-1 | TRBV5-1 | CASSPRLGTEAFF
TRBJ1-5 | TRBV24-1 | CATSGKGGINQPQHF
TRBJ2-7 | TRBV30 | CAWRRGRDYEQYF
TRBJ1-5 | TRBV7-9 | CASSSGQGRNSNQPQHF
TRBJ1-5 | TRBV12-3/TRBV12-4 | CASSNELGENQPQHF
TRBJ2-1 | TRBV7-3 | CASSRGTPGDEQFF
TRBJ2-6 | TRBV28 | CASSRDRAGADVLTF
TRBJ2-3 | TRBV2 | CASSLQAGATDTQYF
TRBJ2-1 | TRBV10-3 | CAIMGAPYNEQFF
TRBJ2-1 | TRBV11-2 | CASSLGSGRAGEQFF
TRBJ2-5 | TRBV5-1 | CASSGQGSETQYF
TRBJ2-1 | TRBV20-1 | CSAAGGQGINEQFF
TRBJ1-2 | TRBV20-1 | CSAGGYGTAANYGYTF
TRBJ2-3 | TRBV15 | CATTSTDTQYF
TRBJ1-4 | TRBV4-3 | CASSQEFQGAGNEKLFF
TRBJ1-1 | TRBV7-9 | CASSSPIGTGGLKAFF
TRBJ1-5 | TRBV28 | CASSARDQPQHF
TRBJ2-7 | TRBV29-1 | CSVEALAGGIYEQYF
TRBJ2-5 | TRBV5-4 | CASSGGSSGRGETQYF
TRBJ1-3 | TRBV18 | CASSPSQVPGNTIYF
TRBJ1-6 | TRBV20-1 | CSPSGTANSPLHF
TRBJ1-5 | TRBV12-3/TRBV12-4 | CASWVGGAQPQHF
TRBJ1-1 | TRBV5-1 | CASSRSNVLGNTEAFF
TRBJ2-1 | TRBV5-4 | CASALPSSSYNEQFF
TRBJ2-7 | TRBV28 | CASSLQLYEQYF
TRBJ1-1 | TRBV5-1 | CASSLDQGDLKAFF
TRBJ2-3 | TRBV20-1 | CSVVSERGGLNTQYF
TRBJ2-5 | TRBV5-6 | CASSPEDRQETQYF
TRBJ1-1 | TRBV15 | CATSSGASPFLAFF
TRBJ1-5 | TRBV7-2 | CASSSEGQLNQPQHF
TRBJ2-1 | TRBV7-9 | CASSFLAEGANEQFF
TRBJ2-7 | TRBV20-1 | CSARDRQGAVYEQYF
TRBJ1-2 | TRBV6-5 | CASRPTANYGYTF
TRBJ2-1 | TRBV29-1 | CSVRDILKREQFF
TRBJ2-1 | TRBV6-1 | CASSRTSGVNEQFF
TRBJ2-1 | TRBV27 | CASTPLTGYNEQFF
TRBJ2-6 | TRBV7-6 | CASSLVTAGGYSGANVLTF
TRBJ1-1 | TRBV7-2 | CASSLWGQNTEAFF
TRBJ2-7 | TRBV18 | CASSPRHPRVLDEQYF
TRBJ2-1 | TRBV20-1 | CSAGGGHSYNEQFF
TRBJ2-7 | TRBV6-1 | CASSERGGHPLYEQYF
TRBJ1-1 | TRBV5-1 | CASSSGVGDTEAFF
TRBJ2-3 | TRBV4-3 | CASSQDHGGDTQYF
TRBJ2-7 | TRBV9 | CASRTGDSLAYEQYF